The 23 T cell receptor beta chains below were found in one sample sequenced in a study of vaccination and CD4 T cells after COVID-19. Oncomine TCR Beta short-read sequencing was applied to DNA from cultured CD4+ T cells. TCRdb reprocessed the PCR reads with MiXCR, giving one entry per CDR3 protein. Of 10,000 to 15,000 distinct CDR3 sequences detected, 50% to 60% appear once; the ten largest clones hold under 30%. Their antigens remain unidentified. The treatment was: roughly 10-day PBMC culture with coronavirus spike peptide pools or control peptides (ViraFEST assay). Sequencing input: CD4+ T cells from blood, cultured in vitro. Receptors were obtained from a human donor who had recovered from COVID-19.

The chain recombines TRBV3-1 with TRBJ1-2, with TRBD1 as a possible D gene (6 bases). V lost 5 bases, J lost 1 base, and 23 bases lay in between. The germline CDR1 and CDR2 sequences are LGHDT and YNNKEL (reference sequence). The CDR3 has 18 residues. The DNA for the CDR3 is TGTGCCAGCAGCAATTTCCCTGGACAGTACCTCGTTAACTATGGCTACACCTTC. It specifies CASSNFPGQYLVNYGYTF.

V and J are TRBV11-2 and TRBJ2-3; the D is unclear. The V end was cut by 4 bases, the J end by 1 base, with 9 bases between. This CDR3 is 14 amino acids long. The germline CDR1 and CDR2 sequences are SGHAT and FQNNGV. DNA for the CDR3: TGTGCCAGCAGCTCGACAAGGGGCACAGATACGCAGTATTTT. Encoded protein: CASSSTRGTDTQYF.

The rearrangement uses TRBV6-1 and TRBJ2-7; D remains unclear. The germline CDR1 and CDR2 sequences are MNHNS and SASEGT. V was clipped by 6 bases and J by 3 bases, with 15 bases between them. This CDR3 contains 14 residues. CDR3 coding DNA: TGTGCCAGCAGAGGAAGTCTCGCAGGCTACGAGCAGTACTTC. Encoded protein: CASRGSLAGYEQYF.

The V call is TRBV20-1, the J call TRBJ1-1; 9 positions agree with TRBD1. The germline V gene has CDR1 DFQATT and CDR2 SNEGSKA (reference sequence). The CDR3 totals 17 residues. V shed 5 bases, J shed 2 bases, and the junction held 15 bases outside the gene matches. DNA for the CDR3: TGCAGTGCTGAACACCCGAACCTACAGGGGGCTAACACTGAAGCTTTCTTT. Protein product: CSAEHPNLQGANTEAFF.

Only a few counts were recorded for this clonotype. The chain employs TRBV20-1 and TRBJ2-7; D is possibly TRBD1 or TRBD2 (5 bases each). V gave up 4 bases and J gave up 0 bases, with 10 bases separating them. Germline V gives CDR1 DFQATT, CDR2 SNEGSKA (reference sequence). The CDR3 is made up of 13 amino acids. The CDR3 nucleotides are TGCAGTGCTAACCGGGACCGCTCCTACGAGCAGTACTTC. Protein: CSANRDRSYEQYF.

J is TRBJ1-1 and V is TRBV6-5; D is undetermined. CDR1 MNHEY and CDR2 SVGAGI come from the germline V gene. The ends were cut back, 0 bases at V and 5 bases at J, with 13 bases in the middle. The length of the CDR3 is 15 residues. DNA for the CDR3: TGTGCCAGCAGTTACTCGCAGGTCCCTGGGACTGAAGCTTTCTTT. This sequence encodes CASSYSQVPGTEAFF.

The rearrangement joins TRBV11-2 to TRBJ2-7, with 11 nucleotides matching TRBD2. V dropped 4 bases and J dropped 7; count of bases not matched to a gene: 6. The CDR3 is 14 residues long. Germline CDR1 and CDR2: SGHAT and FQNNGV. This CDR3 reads CASSSRLAGIEQYF. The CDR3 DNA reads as TGTGCCAGCAGCTCCAGACTAGCGGGAATTGAGCAGTACTTC.

The CDR3 sequence is CASSQDIRGANTGELFF. The CDR3 region has the DNA TGTGCCAGCAGCCAAGATATACGGGGGGCGAACACCGGGGAGCTGTTTTTT. J is TRBJ2-2 and V is TRBV4-2, with 7 positions matching TRBD2. J lost 0 bases, V lost 0 bases, and 4 bases had no gene match. Germline lookup yields CDR1 LGHNA and CDR2 YNFKEQ. The CDR3 is 17 amino acids.

Here the CDR3 reads CASSLTGTGGHNEQFF. In nucleotides, the CDR3 is TGTGCCAGCAGCTTGACCGGGACAGGGGGTCATAATGAGCAGTTCTTC. This chain connects TRBV7-3 to TRBJ2-1; 11 bases map to TRBD1. The CDR3 extends over 16 amino acids. V gave up 3 bases and J gave up 7 bases; unmatched junction bases: 8. Per germline, CDR1 SGHTA and CDR2 FQGTGA.

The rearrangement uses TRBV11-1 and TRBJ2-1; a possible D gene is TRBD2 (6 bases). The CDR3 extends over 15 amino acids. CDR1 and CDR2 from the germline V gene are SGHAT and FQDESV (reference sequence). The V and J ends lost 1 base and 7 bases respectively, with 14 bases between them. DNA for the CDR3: TGTGCCAGCAGCTTAGAGGGGAGGCCGGGAAATGAGCAGTTCTTC. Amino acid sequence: CASSLEGRPGNEQFF.

The CDR3: CASSGTEFQPQHF. CDR3 nucleotide sequence: TGTGCCAGCAGTGGCACGGAGTTTCAGCCCCAGCATTTT. V gene TRBV6-1 combines with J gene TRBJ1-5; no reliable D call. There are 13 residues in the CDR3. V lost 4 bases to trimming and J lost 6 bases, with 10 bases between them. Germline V gene sequence: CDR1 MNHNS, CDR2 SASEGT.

The CDR3 DNA follows: TGTGCCAGCAGTTACTCCGGGGGCGATGGCTACACCTTC. Translated: CASSYSGGDGYTF. This rearrangement joins TRBV6-5 to TRBJ1-2; TRBD1 is a possible D gene (6 bases). This CDR3 comprises 13 residues. Between the trimmed V and J ends, which lost 0 bases and 6 bases, there was a span of 8 bases. Germline V gene data show CDR1 as MNHEY and CDR2 as SVGAGI.

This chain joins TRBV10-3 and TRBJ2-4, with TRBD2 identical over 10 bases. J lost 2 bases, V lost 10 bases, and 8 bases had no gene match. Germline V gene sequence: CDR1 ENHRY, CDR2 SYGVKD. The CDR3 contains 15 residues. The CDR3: CATSGGEVPKNIQYF. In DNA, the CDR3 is TGTGCCACAAGCGGGGGGGAGGTACCCAAAAACATTCAGTACTTC.

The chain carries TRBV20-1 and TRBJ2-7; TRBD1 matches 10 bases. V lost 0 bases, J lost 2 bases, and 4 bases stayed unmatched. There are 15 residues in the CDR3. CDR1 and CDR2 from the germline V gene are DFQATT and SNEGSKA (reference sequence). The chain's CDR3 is CSARDGTGAAYEQYF. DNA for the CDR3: TGCAGTGCTAGAGACGGGACAGGGGCCGCCTACGAGCAGTACTTC.

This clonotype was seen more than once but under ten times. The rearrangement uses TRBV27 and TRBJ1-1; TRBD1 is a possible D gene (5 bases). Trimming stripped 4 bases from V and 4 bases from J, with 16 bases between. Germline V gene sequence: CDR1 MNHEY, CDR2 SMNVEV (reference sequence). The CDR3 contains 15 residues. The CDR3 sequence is CASSSNGGYSTEAFF. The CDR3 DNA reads TGTGCCAGCAGTTCTAACGGGGGGTATAGCACTGAAGCTTTCTTT.

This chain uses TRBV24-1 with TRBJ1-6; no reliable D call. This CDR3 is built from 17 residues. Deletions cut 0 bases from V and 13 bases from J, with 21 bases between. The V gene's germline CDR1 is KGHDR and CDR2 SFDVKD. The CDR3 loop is CATSDLHLGRHRVPLHF. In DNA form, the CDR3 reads TGTGCCACCAGTGATTTGCATCTAGGTCGACACCGGGTCCCCCTCCACTTT.

CDR3 sequence (DNA): TGTGCCAGCAGCACCCATGCAGATACGCAGTATTTT. It codes for CASSTHADTQYF. This chain links TRBV7-2 with TRBJ2-3, with no clear D. CDR3 size: 12 residues. Germline V gene sequence: CDR1 SGHTA, CDR2 FQGNSA. The V end was cut by 5 bases, the J end by 4 bases, with 7 bases between.

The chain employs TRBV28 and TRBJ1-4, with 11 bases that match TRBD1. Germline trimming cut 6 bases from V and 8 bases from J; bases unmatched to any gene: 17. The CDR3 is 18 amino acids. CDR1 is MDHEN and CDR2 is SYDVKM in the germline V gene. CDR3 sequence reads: CASRLWTGGSRTLEKLFF. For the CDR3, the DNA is TGTGCCAGCAGACTATGGACAGGGGGCAGCCGAACTTTAGAAAAACTGTTTTTT.

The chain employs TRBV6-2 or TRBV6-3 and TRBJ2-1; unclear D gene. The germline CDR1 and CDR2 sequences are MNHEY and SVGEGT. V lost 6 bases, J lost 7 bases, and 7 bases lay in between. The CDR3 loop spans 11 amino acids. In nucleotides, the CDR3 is TGTGCCAGCAGCCTCTCGAATGAGCAGTTCTTC. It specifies CASSLSNEQFF.

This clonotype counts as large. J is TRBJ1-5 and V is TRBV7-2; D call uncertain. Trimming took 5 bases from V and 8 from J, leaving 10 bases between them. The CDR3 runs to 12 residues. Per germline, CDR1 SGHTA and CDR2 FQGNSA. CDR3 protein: CASSALGKPQHF. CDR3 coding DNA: TGTGCCAGCAGCGCGCTGGGCAAGCCCCAGCATTTT.

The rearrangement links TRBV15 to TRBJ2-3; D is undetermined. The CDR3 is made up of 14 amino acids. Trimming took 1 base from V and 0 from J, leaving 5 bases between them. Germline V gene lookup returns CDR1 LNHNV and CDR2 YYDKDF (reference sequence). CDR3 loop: CATSRGLSTDTQYF. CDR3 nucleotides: TGTGCCACCAGCAGAGGGTTAAGCACAGATACGCAGTATTTT.

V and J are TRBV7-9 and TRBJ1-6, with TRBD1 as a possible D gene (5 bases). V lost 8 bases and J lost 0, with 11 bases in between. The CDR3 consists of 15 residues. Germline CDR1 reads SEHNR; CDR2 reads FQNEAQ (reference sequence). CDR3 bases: TGTGCCAGCGTGCGGGGGAGCTCCTATAATTCACCCCTCCACTTT. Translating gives CASVRGSSYNSPLHF.

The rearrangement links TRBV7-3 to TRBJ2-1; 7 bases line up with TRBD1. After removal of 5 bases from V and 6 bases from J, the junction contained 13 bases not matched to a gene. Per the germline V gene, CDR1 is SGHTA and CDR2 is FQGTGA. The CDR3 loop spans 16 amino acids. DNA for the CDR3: TGTGCCAGCAGCCGCTCGGGGACAGAGCCCTTCAATGAGCAGTTCTTC. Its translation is CASSRSGTEPFNEQFF.